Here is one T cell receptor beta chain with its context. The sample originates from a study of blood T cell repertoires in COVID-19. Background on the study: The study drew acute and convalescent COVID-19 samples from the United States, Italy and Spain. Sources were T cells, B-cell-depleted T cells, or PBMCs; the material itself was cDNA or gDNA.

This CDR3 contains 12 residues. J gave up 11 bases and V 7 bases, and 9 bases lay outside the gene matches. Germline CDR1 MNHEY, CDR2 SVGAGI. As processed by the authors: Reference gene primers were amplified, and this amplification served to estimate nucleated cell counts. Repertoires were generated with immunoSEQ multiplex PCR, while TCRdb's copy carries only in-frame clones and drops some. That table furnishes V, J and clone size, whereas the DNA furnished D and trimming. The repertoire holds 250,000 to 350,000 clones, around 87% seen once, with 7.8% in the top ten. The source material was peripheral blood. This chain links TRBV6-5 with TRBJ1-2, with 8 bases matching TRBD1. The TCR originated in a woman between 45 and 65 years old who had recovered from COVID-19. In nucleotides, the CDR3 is TGTGCCAGCACACGGGACAGGACTTTTTACACCTTC. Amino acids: CASTRDRTFYTF.